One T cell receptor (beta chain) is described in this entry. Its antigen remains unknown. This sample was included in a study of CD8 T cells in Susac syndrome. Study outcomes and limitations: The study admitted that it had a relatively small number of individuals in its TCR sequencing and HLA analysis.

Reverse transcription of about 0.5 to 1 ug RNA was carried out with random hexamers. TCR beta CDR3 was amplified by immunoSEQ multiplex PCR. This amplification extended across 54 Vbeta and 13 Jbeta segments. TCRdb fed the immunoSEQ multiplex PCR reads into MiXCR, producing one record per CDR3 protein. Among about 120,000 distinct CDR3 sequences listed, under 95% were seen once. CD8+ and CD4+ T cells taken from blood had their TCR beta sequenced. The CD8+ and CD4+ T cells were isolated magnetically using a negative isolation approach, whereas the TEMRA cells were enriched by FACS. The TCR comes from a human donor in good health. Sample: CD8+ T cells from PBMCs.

CDR3 nucleotide sequence: TGCGCCAGCACTAAACGGGCTAAGACTAGCGGGAGTCACGAGCAGTACTTC. Amino acids: CASTKRAKTSGSHEQYF. The rearrangement uses TRBV5-1 and TRBJ2-7; TRBD2 agrees at 12 bases. J was trimmed by 5 bases and V by 6 bases; bases with no gene match: 15. From germline, CDR1 is SGHRS and CDR2 YFSETQ. The CDR3 is 17 amino acids.